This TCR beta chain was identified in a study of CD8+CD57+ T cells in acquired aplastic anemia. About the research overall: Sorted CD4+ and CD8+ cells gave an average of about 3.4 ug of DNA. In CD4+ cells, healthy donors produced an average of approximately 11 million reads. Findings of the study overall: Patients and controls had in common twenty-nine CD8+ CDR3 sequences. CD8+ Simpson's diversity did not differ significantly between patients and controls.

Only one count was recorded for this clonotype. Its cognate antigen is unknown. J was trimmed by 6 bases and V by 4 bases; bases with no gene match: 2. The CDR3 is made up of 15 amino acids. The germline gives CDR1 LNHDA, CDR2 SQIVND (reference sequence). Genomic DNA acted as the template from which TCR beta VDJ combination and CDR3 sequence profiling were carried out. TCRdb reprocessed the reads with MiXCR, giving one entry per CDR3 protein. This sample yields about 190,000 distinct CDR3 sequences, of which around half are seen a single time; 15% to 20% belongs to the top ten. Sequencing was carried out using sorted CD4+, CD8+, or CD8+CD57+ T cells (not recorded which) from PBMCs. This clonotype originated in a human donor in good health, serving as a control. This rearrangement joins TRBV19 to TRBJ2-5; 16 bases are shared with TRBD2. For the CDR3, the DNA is TGTGCCAGTAGTACGGGACTAGCGGGGGGGCAGACCCAGTACTTC. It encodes CASSTGLAGGQTQYF. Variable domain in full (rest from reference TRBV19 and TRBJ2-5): DGGITQSPKYLFRKEGQNVTLSCEQNLNHDAMYWYRQDPGQGLRLIYYSQIVNDFQKGDIAEGYSVSREKKESFPLTVTSAQKNPTAFYLCASSTGLAGGQTQYFGPGTRLLVL.